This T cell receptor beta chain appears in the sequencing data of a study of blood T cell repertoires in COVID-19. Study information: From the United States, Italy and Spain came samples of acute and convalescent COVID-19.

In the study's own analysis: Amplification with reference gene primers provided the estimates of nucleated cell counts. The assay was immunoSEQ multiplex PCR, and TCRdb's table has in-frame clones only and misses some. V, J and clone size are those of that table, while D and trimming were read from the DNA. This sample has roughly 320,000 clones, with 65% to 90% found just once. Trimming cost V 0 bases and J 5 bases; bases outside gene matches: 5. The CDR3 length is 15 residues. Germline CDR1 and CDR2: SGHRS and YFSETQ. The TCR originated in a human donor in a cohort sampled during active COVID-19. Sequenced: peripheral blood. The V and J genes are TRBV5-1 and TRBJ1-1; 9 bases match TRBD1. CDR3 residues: CASSLGDRVGTEAFF. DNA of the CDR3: TGCGCCAGCAGCTTGGGGGACAGGGTGGGGACTGAAGCTTTCTTT.